This record looks at one T cell receptor (beta chain) sequence and its context. The length of the CDR3 is 15 residues. The germline CDR1 and CDR2 sequences are MGHDK and SYGVNS. V lost 2 bases to trimming and J lost 2 bases, with 12 bases between them. 60 Vbeta and 13 Jbeta primers were used in PCR. This table comes from immunoSEQ multiplex PCR, and its TCRdb copy is limited to in-frame clones, with some not included. The repertoire holds some 130,000 clones, with approximately 84% as singletons. These data belong to a study of cytomegalovirus exposure and HLA in healthy donors. Study-wide context: Sequencing of 150 million to 200 million T cells in an earlier analysis found roughly 120 million unique TCR beta sequences.

Source material: PBMCs. This chain joins TRBV25-1 and TRBJ1-2; D is possibly TRBD1 (5 bases). The receptor was derived from a boy aged 2-15 years in good health and CMV-seronegative. The CDR3 loop is CASSEVWGGNYGYTF. CDR3 nucleotides: TGTGCCAGCAGTGAAGTCTGGGGGGGAAACTATGGCTACACCTTC.